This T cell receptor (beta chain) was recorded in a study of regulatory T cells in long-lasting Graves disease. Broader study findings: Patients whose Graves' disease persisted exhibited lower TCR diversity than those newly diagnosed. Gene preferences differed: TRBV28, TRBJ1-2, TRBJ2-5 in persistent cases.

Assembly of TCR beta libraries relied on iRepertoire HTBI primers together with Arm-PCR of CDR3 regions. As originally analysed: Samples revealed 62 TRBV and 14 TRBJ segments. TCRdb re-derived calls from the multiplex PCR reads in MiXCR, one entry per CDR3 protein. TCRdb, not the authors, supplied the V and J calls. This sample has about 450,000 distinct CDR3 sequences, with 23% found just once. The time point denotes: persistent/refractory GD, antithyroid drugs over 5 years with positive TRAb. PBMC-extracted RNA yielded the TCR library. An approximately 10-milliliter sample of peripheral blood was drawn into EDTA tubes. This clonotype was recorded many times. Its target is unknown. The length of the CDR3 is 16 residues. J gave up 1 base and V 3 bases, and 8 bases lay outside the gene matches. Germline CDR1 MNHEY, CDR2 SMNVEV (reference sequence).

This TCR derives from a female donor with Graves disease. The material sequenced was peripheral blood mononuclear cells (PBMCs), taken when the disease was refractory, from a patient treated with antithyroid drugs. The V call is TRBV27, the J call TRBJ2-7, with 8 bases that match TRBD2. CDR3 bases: TGTGCCAGCAGTTTCCTAGGCTTAGCGGGATCCTACGAGCAGTACTTC. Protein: CASSFLGLAGSYEQYF.